The clone carrying this TCR beta chain came up a few times. Authors' analysis steps: Reference gene primer amplification gave estimated nucleated cell counts. Measured with immunoSEQ multiplex PCR; TCRdb has only the in-frame clones, and not every one. The V and J calls and clone size come from that table; D and trimming were worked out from the DNA. The data show about 20,000 clones, about 88% seen once. This entry is derived from a study of blood T cell repertoires in COVID-19. Study context: From the United States, Italy and Spain came samples of acute and convalescent COVID-19. T cells, B-cell-depleted T cells, or PBMCs provided the cDNA or gDNA that served as material.

The germline V gene encodes CDR1 MNHEY and CDR2 SMNVEV (reference sequence). CDR3 length: 17 residues. Unmatched junction bases numbered 5, after V lost 0 bases and J lost 3 bases. The chain employs TRBV27 and TRBJ2-1, with 10 positions matching TRBD2. Source material: peripheral blood. The receptor's source is a human donor in a cohort sampled during active COVID-19. The CDR3 loop is CASSLSPLAGDYNEQFF. CDR3 sequence (DNA): TGTGCCAGCAGTTTATCCCCCCTAGCGGGAGACTACAATGAGCAGTTCTTC.